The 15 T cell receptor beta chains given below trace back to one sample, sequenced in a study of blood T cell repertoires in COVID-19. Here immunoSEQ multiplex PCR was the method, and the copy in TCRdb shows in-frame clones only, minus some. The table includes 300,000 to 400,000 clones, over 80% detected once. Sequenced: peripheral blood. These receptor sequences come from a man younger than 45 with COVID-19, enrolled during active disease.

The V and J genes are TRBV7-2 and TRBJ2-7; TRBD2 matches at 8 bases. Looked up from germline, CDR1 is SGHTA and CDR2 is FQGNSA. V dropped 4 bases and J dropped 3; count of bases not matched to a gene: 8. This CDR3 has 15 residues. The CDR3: CASSSFAGGLYEQYF. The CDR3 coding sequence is TGTGCCAGCAGCTCGTTCGCGGGAGGCCTCTACGAGCAGTACTTC. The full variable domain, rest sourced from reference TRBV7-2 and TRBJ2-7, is GAGVSQSPSNKVTEKGKDVELRCDPISGHTALYWYRQSLGQGLEFLIYFQGNSAPDKSGLPSDRFSAERTGGSVSTLTIQRTQQEDSAVYLCASSSFAGGLYEQYFGPGTRLTVT.

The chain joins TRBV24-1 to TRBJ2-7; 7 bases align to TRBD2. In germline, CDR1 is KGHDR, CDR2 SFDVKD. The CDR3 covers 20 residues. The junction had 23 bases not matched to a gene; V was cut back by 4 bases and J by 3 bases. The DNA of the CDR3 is TGTGCCACCAGTGACTACGACAAGGGGCTCAGAAGCGGGAAGAACTACGAGCAGTACTTC. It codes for CATSDYDKGLRSGKNYEQYF.

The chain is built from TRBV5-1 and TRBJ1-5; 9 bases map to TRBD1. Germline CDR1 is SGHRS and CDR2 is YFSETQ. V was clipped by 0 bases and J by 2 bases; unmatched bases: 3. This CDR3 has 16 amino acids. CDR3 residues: CASSLGGQGGNQPQHF. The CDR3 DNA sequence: TGCGCCAGCAGCTTGGGGGGACAGGGTGGCAATCAGCCCCAGCATTTT.

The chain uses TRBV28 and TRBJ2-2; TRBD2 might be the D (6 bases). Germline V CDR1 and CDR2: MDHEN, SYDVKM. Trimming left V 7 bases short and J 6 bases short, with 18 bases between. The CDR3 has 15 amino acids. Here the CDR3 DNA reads TGTGCCAGCATTTCGACTAGAAGTGGCGCCGGGGAGCTGTTTTTT. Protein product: CASISTRSGAGELFF.

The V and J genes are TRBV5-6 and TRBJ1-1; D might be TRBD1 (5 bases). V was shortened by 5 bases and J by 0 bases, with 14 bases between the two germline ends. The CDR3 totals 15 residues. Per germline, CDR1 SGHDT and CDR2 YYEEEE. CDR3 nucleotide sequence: TGTGCCAGCAGTCGGGACTCTGCCCTGAACACTGAAGCTTTCTTT. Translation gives CASSRDSALNTEAFF.

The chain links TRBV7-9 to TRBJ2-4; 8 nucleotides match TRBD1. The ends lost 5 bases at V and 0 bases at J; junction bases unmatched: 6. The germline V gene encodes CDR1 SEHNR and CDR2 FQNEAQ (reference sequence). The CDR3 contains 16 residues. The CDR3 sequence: CASSQDRALAKNIQYF. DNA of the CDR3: TGTGCCAGCAGCCAGGACAGGGCCCTAGCCAAAAACATTCAGTACTTC.

The CDR3 region is CASSLAGSKETQYF. For the CDR3, the DNA is TGTGCCAGCAGCTTGGCAGGGTCAAAGGAGACCCAGTACTTC. The chain carries TRBV7-8 and TRBJ2-5; tentative D call: TRBD1 (5 bases). The V end was cut by 3 bases, the J end by 5 bases, with 13 bases between. There are 14 residues in the CDR3. Germline loops: CDR1 SGHVS, CDR2 FQNEAQ. The variable domain in full, with the rest retrieved from reference TRBV7-8 and TRBJ2-5, is GAGVSQSPRYKVAKRGQDVALRCDPISGHVSLFWYQQALGQGPEFLTYFQNEAQLDKSGLPSDRFFAERPEGSVSTLKIQRTQQEDSAVYLCASSLAGSKETQYFGPGTRLLVL.

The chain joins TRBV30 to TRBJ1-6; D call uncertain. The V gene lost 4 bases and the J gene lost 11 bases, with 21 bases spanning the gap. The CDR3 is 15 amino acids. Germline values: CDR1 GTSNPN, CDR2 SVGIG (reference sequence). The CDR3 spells CAWKIEGTLSTPLHF. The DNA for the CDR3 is TGTGCCTGGAAGATCGAGGGTACTCTCTCAACACCCCTCCACTTT.

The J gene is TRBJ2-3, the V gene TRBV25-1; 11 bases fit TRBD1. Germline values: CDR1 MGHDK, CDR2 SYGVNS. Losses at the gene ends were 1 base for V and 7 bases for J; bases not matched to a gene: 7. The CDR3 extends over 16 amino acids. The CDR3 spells CASSEFGTGGGYTQYF. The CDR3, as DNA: TGTGCCAGCAGTGAATTTGGGACAGGGGGTGGTTATACGCAGTATTTT.

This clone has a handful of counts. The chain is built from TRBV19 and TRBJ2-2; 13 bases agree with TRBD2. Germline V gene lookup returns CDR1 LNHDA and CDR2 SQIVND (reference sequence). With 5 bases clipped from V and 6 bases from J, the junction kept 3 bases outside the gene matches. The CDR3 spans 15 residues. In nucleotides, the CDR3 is TGTGCCAGTAGTCAGGGGACTAGCGGGGCCGGGGAGCTGTTTTTT. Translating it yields CASSQGTSGAGELFF.

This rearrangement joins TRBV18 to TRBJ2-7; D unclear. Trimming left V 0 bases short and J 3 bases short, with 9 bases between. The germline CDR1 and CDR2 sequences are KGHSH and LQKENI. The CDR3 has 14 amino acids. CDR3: CASSPPPNSYEQYF. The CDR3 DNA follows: TGTGCCAGCTCACCACCCCCGAACAGCTACGAGCAGTACTTC.

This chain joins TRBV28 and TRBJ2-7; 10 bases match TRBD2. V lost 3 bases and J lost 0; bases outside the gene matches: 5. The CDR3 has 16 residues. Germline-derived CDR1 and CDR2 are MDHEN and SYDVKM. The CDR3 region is CASSLSGTSVSYEQYF. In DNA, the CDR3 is TGTGCCAGCAGTTTGTCCGGGACTAGCGTCTCCTACGAGCAGTACTTC.

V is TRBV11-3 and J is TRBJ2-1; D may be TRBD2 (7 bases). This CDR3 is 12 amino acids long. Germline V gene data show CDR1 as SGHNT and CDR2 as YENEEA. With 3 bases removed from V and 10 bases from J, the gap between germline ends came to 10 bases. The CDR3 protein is CASSLGGAEQFF. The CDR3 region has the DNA TGTGCCAGCAGCTTGGGGGGGGCCGAGCAGTTCTTC.

The CDR3 loop is CAWSRQTYEQYF. The CDR3 bases are TGTGCCTGGAGTCGTCAGACCTACGAGCAGTACTTC. The gene calls are TRBV30 and TRBJ2-7; D gene uncertain. Germline V gene data show CDR1 as GTSNPN and CDR2 as SVGIG (reference sequence). Trimming took off 2 bases at V and 2 bases at J, with 7 bases between the two ends. The CDR3 loop spans 12 amino acids. Full variable domain (missing parts from reference TRBV30 and TRBJ2-7): SQTIHQWPATLVQPVGSPLSLECTVEGTSNPNLYWYRQAAGRGLQLLFYSVGIGQISSEVPQNLSASRPQDRQFILSSKKLLLSDSGFYLCAWSRQTYEQYFGPGTRLTVT.

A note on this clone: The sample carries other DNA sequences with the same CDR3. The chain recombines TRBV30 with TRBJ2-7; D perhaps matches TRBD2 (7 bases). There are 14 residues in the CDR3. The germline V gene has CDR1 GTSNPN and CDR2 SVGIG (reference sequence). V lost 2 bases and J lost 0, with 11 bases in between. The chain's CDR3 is CAWSRGGSSYEQYF. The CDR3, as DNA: TGTGCCTGGAGTAGGGGGGGGTCCTCCTACGAGCAGTACTTC.